A selection of T cell receptor beta chains follows, all from one sample in a study of blood T cell repertoires in COVID-19. Profiled with immunoSEQ multiplex PCR; TCRdb holds only in-frame clones, not every one. The data hold approximately 92,000 clones, with about 80% observed a single time. Specimen: peripheral blood. Every receptor here comes from a man aged 60 to 69 with acute or convalescent COVID-19. Both conserved end residues are part of each CDR3. Fields, in order: V gene, CDR3 length, D gene, J gene, clone size, CDR3 DNA, CDR3 protein. A D gene is named only where the DNA matches it firmly. Clone size is stated in some rows and not others, as once, few, many or a class when expanded.

v_call: TRBV27; cdr3_length: 18; d_call: .; j_call: TRBJ1-5; clone_size: .; cdr3_nt: TGTGCCAGCAGTTTATTATCTGCGGGGGCAGGGGTTAATCAGCCCCAGCATTTT; cdr3_aa: CASSLLSAGAGVNQPQHF
v_call: TRBV7-2; cdr3_length: 14; d_call: .; j_call: TRBJ1-5; clone_size: .; cdr3_nt: TGTGCCAGCAGCTCACAGGGATCCAATCAGCCCCAGCATTTT; cdr3_aa: CASSSQGSNQPQHF
v_call: TRBV15; cdr3_length: 15; d_call: .; j_call: TRBJ2-6; clone_size: .; cdr3_nt: TGTGCCACCAGCGGTACAGGGTCTGGGGCCAACGTCCTGACTTTC; cdr3_aa: CATSGTGSGANVLTF
v_call: TRBV11-3; cdr3_length: 14; d_call: .; j_call: TRBJ1-2; clone_size: .; cdr3_nt: TGTGCCAGCAGCCCCCCAGGGAATCCCTATGGCTACACCTTC; cdr3_aa: CASSPPGNPYGYTF
v_call: TRBV12-3/TRBV12-4; cdr3_length: 12; d_call: .; j_call: TRBJ1-2; clone_size: .; cdr3_nt: TGTGCCAGCAGTTTACCAGTCGGGGAGAACACCTTC; cdr3_aa: CASSLPVGENTF
v_call: TRBV9; cdr3_length: 16; d_call: .; j_call: TRBJ2-7; clone_size: many; cdr3_nt: TGTGCCAGCAGCGTAGGAACAGGGAGTAGAACCTACGAGCAGTACTTC; cdr3_aa: CASSVGTGSRTYEQYF
v_call: TRBV12-3/TRBV12-4; cdr3_length: 12; d_call: .; j_call: TRBJ2-7; clone_size: .; cdr3_nt: TGTGCCAGCACCGGAGTCGTCCACGAGCAGTACTTC; cdr3_aa: CASTGVVHEQYF
v_call: TRBV2; cdr3_length: 15; d_call: TRBD1; j_call: TRBJ1-5; clone_size: medium-sized; cdr3_nt: TGTGCCAGCAGTTTTCTACAGGGGGCTAATCAGCCCCAGCATTTT; cdr3_aa: CASSFLQGANQPQHF
v_call: TRBV5-1; cdr3_length: 16; d_call: TRBD1; j_call: TRBJ1-5; clone_size: .; cdr3_nt: TGCGCCAGCAGCTTGGAACCCCAACAGGGGGCTCAGCCCCAGCATTTT; cdr3_aa: CASSLEPQQGAQPQHF
v_call: TRBV11-2; cdr3_length: 16; d_call: TRBD2; j_call: TRBJ2-3; clone_size: few; cdr3_nt: TGTGCCAGCAGCTTAAGTAATGCGGGAGGGGGAGATACGCAGTATTTT; cdr3_aa: CASSLSNAGGGDTQYF
v_call: TRBV30; cdr3_length: 13; d_call: TRBD1; j_call: TRBJ1-1; clone_size: .; cdr3_nt: TGTGCCTGGACAGGACAGGGGAACACTGAAGCTTTCTTT; cdr3_aa: CAWTGQGNTEAFF
v_call: TRBV11-3; cdr3_length: 18; d_call: .; j_call: TRBJ1-6; clone_size: once; cdr3_nt: TGTGCCAGCAGCCTGGATCGCGGTGGGAGCTCCTATAATTCACCCCTCCACTTT; cdr3_aa: CASSLDRGGSSYNSPLHF
v_call: TRBV19; cdr3_length: 16; d_call: .; j_call: TRBJ1-1; clone_size: .; cdr3_nt: TGTGCCAGTAAATCTGGGGGTGACAGGCCTAACACTGAAGCTTTCTTT; cdr3_aa: CASKSGGDRPNTEAFF
v_call: TRBV3-1/TRBV3-2; cdr3_length: 14; d_call: TRBD2; j_call: TRBJ2-1; clone_size: .; cdr3_nt: TGTGCCAGCTCTCGGGGGGGCAATCTCAATGAGCAGTTCTTC; cdr3_aa: CASSRGGNLNEQFF
v_call: TRBV6-5; cdr3_length: 15; d_call: TRBD1; j_call: TRBJ1-1; clone_size: .; cdr3_nt: TGTGCCAGCAATACAATTCGACAGGGCGTATATGAAGCTTTCTTT; cdr3_aa: CASNTIRQGVYEAFF
v_call: TRBV9; cdr3_length: 15; d_call: .; j_call: TRBJ1-1; clone_size: .; cdr3_nt: TGTGCCAGCAGCGCAACAGCTACTTCGAACACTGAAGCTTTCTTT; cdr3_aa: CASSATATSNTEAFF
v_call: TRBV11-3; cdr3_length: 13; d_call: .; j_call: TRBJ2-1; clone_size: .; cdr3_nt: TGTGCCAGCAGCTTAGAAGGGGCACGGGAGCAGTTCTTC; cdr3_aa: CASSLEGAREQFF
v_call: TRBV3-1/TRBV3-2; cdr3_length: 16; d_call: .; j_call: TRBJ1-1; clone_size: .; cdr3_nt: TGTGCCAGCAGCCAAACCATCACAGGGAAGGTGACTGAAGCTTTCTTT; cdr3_aa: CASSQTITGKVTEAFF
v_call: TRBV7-2; cdr3_length: 14; d_call: .; j_call: TRBJ1-2; clone_size: .; cdr3_nt: TGTGCCACTGAACCGGGACTTAGGGACTATGGCTACACCTTC; cdr3_aa: CATEPGLRDYGYTF
v_call: TRBV9; cdr3_length: 14; d_call: .; j_call: TRBJ1-2; clone_size: .; cdr3_nt: TGTGCCAGCAGCCTGACGGGGGGTCCGGGAGGAGGTACCTTC; cdr3_aa: CASSLTGGPGGGTF
v_call: TRBV3-1/TRBV3-2; cdr3_length: 15; d_call: .; j_call: TRBJ1-5; clone_size: .; cdr3_nt: TGTGCCAGCAGCCAAGACGCAGGGATTTGGCAGCCCCAGCATTTT; cdr3_aa: CASSQDAGIWQPQHF
v_call: TRBV7-2; cdr3_length: 13; d_call: TRBD1; j_call: TRBJ1-1; clone_size: .; cdr3_nt: TGTGCCAGCAGCGTGGGACAGGTAACTGAAGCTTTCTTT; cdr3_aa: CASSVGQVTEAFF
v_call: TRBV7-2; cdr3_length: 16; d_call: TRBD1; j_call: TRBJ2-3; clone_size: .; cdr3_nt: TGTGCCAGCAGCTCACCGAGGACAGGGAGCACAGATACGCAGTATTTT; cdr3_aa: CASSSPRTGSTDTQYF
v_call: TRBV18; cdr3_length: 11; d_call: .; j_call: TRBJ2-5; clone_size: .; cdr3_nt: TGTGCCAGCTCACCCGGGGAGACCCAGTACTTC; cdr3_aa: CASSPGETQYF
v_call: TRBV12-3/TRBV12-4; cdr3_length: 13; d_call: TRBD1; j_call: TRBJ2-5; clone_size: .; cdr3_nt: TGTGCCAGCAGTTTACGGGACAGGGAGACCCAGTACTTC; cdr3_aa: CASSLRDRETQYF
v_call: TRBV7-9; cdr3_length: 16; d_call: TRBD1; j_call: TRBJ1-2; clone_size: .; cdr3_nt: TGTGCCAGCAGCCTCGGACAGGGTGCTTTTGCTGACGGCTACACCTTC; cdr3_aa: CASSLGQGAFADGYTF
v_call: TRBV7-8; cdr3_length: 16; d_call: TRBD2; j_call: TRBJ2-5; clone_size: .; cdr3_nt: TGTGCCAGCAGCTTCGAGGCTAGCGGAGGGTGGGAAACCCAGTACTTC; cdr3_aa: CASSFEASGGWETQYF
v_call: TRBV19; cdr3_length: 15; d_call: TRBD1; j_call: TRBJ2-1; clone_size: once; cdr3_nt: TGTGCCAGTAGTATAGCCACGACAGGGAAAGGTGAGCAGTTCTTC; cdr3_aa: CASSIATTGKGEQFF
v_call: TRBV27; cdr3_length: 15; d_call: .; j_call: TRBJ2-5; clone_size: .; cdr3_nt: TGTGCCAGCAGTCCAACGACGATAGGAGGGGAGACCCAGTACTTC; cdr3_aa: CASSPTTIGGETQYF
v_call: TRBV4-3; cdr3_length: 14; d_call: TRBD1; j_call: TRBJ1-6; clone_size: once; cdr3_nt: TGCGCCAGCAGCTACAGGGGGATGAATTCACCCCTCCACTTT; cdr3_aa: CASSYRGMNSPLHF
v_call: TRBV29-1; cdr3_length: 12; d_call: TRBD1; j_call: TRBJ1-2; clone_size: .; cdr3_nt: TGCAGCGTTACAGGGGCTAACTATGGCTACACCTTC; cdr3_aa: CSVTGANYGYTF
v_call: TRBV4-1; cdr3_length: 16; d_call: TRBD2; j_call: TRBJ2-5; clone_size: .; cdr3_nt: TGCGCCAGCAGCCAGAATTCCGGGGGGGTCGGTGAGACCCAGTACTTC; cdr3_aa: CASSQNSGGVGETQYF
v_call: TRBV6-1; cdr3_length: 14; d_call: .; j_call: TRBJ1-2; clone_size: once; cdr3_nt: TGTGCCAGCAGTGAAGGAGGTTTTGCGGGTGGCTACACCTTC; cdr3_aa: CASSEGGFAGGYTF
v_call: TRBV5-1; cdr3_length: 14; d_call: .; j_call: TRBJ1-1; clone_size: .; cdr3_nt: TGCGCCAGCAGCTCATCACAGAGCAACACTGAAGCTTTCTTT; cdr3_aa: CASSSSQSNTEAFF
v_call: TRBV24-1; cdr3_length: 12; d_call: .; j_call: TRBJ1-1; clone_size: few; cdr3_nt: TGTGCCACCAGTGATTTGGGACAGAAAGCTTTCTTT; cdr3_aa: CATSDLGQKAFF
v_call: TRBV7-2; cdr3_length: 14; d_call: .; j_call: TRBJ2-1; clone_size: once; cdr3_nt: TGTGCCAGCAGCTTAGACAGAAACTACAATGAGCAGTTCTTC; cdr3_aa: CASSLDRNYNEQFF
v_call: TRBV7-2; cdr3_length: 13; d_call: .; j_call: TRBJ1-1; clone_size: once; cdr3_nt: TGTGCCAGCGGACTTGGACGGAACACTGAAGCTTTCTTT; cdr3_aa: CASGLGRNTEAFF
v_call: TRBV5-5; cdr3_length: 13; d_call: .; j_call: TRBJ1-5; clone_size: once; cdr3_nt: TGTGCCAGCAGCTTTAATAGCAATCAGCCCCAGCATTTT; cdr3_aa: CASSFNSNQPQHF
v_call: TRBV6-6; cdr3_length: 15; d_call: TRBD1; j_call: TRBJ1-2; clone_size: few; cdr3_nt: TGTGCCAGCAGTGGCCGGGACAGGGGGTACTATGGCTACACCTTC; cdr3_aa: CASSGRDRGYYGYTF
v_call: TRBV3-1/TRBV3-2; cdr3_length: 16; d_call: TRBD1; j_call: TRBJ1-2; clone_size: .; cdr3_nt: TGTGCCAGCAGCCCCTTGGAGGGGGCGCGAGGTTTGAGCTACACCTTC; cdr3_aa: CASSPLEGARGLSYTF
v_call: TRBV29-1; cdr3_length: 11; d_call: .; j_call: TRBJ1-1; clone_size: .; cdr3_nt: TGCAGCGTCCAGATGAACACTGAAGCTTTCTTT; cdr3_aa: CSVQMNTEAFF
v_call: TRBV2; cdr3_length: 15; d_call: TRBD1; j_call: TRBJ1-4; clone_size: few; cdr3_nt: TGTGCCAGCAGTGAAAGCGGACAGGGATACGAAAAACTGTTTTTT; cdr3_aa: CASSESGQGYEKLFF
v_call: TRBV2; cdr3_length: 17; d_call: TRBD1; j_call: TRBJ1-2; clone_size: .; cdr3_nt: TGTGCCAGCAGTGATAGGGCAGGGACAGGAAATAACTATGGCTACACCTTC; cdr3_aa: CASSDRAGTGNNYGYTF
v_call: TRBV4-3; cdr3_length: 16; d_call: .; j_call: TRBJ1-2; clone_size: .; cdr3_nt: TGCGCCAGCAGCCAAGATCGTACAGGCCCTTACTATGGCTACACCTTC; cdr3_aa: CASSQDRTGPYYGYTF
v_call: TRBV13; cdr3_length: 17; d_call: TRBD2; j_call: TRBJ2-2; clone_size: .; cdr3_nt: TGTGCCAGCAGCTTCGGAGCGGGGGGGCGGTGGACCGGGGAGCTGTTTTTT; cdr3_aa: CASSFGAGGRWTGELFF
v_call: TRBV6-5; cdr3_length: 15; d_call: TRBD2; j_call: TRBJ2-3; clone_size: .; cdr3_nt: TGTGCCAGCAGTCACGGACTAGCGGACACAGATACGCAGTATTTT; cdr3_aa: CASSHGLADTDTQYF
v_call: TRBV24-1; cdr3_length: 18; d_call: TRBD2; j_call: TRBJ2-3; clone_size: .; cdr3_nt: TGTGCCACCAGTGAGCCGCCCGGGACTAGCGGGAGCGTAAATACGCAGTATTTT; cdr3_aa: CATSEPPGTSGSVNTQYF
v_call: TRBV11-3; cdr3_length: 15; d_call: .; j_call: TRBJ2-6; clone_size: .; cdr3_nt: TGTGCCAGCAGCTTCGCCGGTACTGGGGCCAACGTCCTGACTTTC; cdr3_aa: CASSFAGTGANVLTF
v_call: TRBV5-4; cdr3_length: 14; d_call: .; j_call: TRBJ2-5; clone_size: .; cdr3_nt: TGTGCCAGCAGCTCACAGGGTGGGGAAGAGACCCAGTACTTC; cdr3_aa: CASSSQGGEETQYF
v_call: TRBV7-2; cdr3_length: 14; d_call: .; j_call: TRBJ1-5; clone_size: .; cdr3_nt: TGTGCCAGCAGCTTTCACAGAGAAAATCAGCCCCAGCATTTT; cdr3_aa: CASSFHRENQPQHF